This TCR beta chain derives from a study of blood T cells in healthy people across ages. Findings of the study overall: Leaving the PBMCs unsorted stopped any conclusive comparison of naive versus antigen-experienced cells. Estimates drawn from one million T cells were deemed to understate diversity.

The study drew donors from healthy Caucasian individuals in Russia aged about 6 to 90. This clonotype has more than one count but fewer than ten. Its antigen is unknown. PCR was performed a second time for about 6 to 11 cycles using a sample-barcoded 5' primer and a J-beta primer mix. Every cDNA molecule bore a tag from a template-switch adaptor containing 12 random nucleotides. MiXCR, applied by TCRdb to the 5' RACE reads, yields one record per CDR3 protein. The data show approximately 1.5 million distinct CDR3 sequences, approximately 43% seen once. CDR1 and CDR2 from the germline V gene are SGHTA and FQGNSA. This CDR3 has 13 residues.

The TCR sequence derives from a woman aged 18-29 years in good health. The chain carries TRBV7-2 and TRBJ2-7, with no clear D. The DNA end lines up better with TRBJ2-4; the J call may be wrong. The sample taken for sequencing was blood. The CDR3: CASSSTAKNIQYF. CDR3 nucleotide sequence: TGTGCCAGCAGCTCGACGGCCAAAAACATTCAGTACTTC.